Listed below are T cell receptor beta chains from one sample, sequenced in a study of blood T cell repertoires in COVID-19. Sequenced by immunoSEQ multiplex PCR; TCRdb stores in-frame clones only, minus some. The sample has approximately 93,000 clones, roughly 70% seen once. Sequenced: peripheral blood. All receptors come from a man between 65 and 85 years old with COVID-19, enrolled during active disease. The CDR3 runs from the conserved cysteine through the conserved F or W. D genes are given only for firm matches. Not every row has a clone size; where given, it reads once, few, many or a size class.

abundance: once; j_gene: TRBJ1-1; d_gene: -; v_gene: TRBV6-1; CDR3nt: TGTGCCAGCAGTGAGCTTCCAGCAACGGGGACTGAAGCTTTCTTT; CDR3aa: CASSELPATGTEAFF
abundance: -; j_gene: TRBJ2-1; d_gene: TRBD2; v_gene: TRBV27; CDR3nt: TGTGCCAGCACGCATAGCGGGAGTATCAATGAGCAGTTCTTC; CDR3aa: CASTHSGSINEQFF
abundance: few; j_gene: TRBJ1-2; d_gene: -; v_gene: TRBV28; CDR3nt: TGTGCCAGCAGTTACCCCGCCGGGGGCTACACCTTC; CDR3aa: CASSYPAGGYTF
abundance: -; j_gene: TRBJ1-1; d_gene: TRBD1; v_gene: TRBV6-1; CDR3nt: TGTGCCAGCAGTGAGACAGGGGGGAGCACTGAAGCTTTCTTT; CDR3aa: CASSETGGSTEAFF
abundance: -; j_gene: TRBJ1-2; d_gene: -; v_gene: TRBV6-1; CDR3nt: TGTGCCAGCAGTGAAGAGATGATGACTAGCTATGGCTACACCTTC; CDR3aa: CASSEEMMTSYGYTF
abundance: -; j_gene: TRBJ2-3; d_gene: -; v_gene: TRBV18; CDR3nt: TGTGCCAGCTCACAGGGGACAGATACGCAGTATTTT; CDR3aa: CASSQGTDTQYF
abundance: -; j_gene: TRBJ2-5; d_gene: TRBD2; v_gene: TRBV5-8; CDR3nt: TGTGCCAGCAGCTTGGGAGCGGGAGTGCAAGAGACCCAGTACTTC; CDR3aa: CASSLGAGVQETQYF
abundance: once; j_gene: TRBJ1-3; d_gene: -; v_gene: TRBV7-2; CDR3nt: TGTGCCAGCAGCTTAGGACTGGATGGAAACACCATATATTTT; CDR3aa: CASSLGLDGNTIYF
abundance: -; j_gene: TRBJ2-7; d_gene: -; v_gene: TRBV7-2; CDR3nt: TGTGCCAGCAGCTTAGTTCGCGGGGTTTCCTACGAGCAGTACTTC; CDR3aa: CASSLVRGVSYEQYF
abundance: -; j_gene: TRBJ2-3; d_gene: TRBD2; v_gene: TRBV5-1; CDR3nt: TGCGCCAGCAGCTTACTAGCGGTATCTAGCACAGATACGCAGTATTTT; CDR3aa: CASSLLAVSSTDTQYF
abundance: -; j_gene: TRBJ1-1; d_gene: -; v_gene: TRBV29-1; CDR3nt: TGCAGCGTTGTTCCCTCGAACACTGAAGCTTTCTTT; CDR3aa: CSVVPSNTEAFF
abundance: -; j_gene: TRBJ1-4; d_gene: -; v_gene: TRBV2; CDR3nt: TGTGCCAGCAGTCCTGGACAGACCTCCAGTGGAAAACTGTTTTTT; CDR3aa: CASSPGQTSSGKLFF
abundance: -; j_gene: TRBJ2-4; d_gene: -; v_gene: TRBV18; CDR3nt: TGTGCCAGCTCACCAGGGGCTCCCAAAAACATTCAGTACTTC; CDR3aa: CASSPGAPKNIQYF
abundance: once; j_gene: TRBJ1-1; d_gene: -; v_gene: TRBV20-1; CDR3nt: TGCAGTGCCCCCCTAACCACTGAAGCTTTCTTT; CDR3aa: CSAPLTTEAFF
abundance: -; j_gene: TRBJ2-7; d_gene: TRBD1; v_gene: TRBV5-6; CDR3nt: TGTGCCAGCAGCTGGGACAGATCCTACGAGCAGTACTTC; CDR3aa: CASSWDRSYEQYF
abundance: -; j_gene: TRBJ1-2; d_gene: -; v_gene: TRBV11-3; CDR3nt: TGTGCCAGCACCCCGACAGCGACACTGGCCGACGGCTACACCTTC; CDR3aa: CASTPTATLADGYTF
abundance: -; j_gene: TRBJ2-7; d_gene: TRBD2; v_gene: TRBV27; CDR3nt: TGTGCCAGCAGTTTAAGGGGCGGAAACGGGAGGTACGAGCAGTACTTC; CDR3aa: CASSLRGGNGRYEQYF
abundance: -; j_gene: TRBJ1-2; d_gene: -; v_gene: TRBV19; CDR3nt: TGTGCCAGTAGTCAACAGGGAAGCTATGGCTACACCTTC; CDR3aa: CASSQQGSYGYTF
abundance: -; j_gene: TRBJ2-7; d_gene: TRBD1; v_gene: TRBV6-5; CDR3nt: TGTGCCAGCAGTATGACAGGGTTGTCTTCCGAGCAGTACTTC; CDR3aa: CASSMTGLSSEQYF
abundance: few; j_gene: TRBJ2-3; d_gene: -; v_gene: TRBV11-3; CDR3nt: TGTGCCAGCAGCTTTTCGAGGAGCACAGATACGCAGTATTTT; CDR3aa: CASSFSRSTDTQYF
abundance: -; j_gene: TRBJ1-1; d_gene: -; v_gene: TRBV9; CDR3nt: TGTGCCAGCAGCGTAGATGGTGGGGGCGCGGTCACTGAAGCTTTCTTT; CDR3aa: CASSVDGGGAVTEAFF
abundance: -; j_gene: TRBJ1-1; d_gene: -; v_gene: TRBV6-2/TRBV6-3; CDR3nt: TGTGCCAGCAGTTACCTTATTAACACTGAAGCTTTCTTT; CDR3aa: CASSYLINTEAFF
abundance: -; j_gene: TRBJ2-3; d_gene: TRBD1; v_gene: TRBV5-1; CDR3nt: TGCGCCAGCATCGAGGACAGGGTCGGGGCCGGGGATACGCAGTATTTT; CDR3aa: CASIEDRVGAGDTQYF
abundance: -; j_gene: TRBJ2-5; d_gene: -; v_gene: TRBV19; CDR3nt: TGTGCCACTCAGGGGTCCCAAGAGACCCAGTACTTC; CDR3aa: CATQGSQETQYF
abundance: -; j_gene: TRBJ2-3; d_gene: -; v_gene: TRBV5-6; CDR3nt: TGTGCCAGCAGCGCCGACAGGCAAAGAACGCAGTATTTT; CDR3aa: CASSADRQRTQYF
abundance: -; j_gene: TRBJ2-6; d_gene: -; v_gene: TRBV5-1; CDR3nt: TGCGCCAGCAGCTTAACTCTTCCTGGGGCCAACGTCCTGACTTTC; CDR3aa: CASSLTLPGANVLTF
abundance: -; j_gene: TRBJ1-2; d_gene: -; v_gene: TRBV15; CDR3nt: TGTGCCACCAGCAGAAGTAAAGACAGGCCTGCCTATGGCTACACCTTC; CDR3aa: CATSRSKDRPAYGYTF
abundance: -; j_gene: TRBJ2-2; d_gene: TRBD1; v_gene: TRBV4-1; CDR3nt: TGCGCCAGCAGCCAATCATCGGGACAGGGCATCTCCACCGGGGAGCTGTTTTTT; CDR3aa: CASSQSSGQGISTGELFF
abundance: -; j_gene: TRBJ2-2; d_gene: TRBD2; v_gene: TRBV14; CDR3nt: TGTGCCAGCAGCCCTCAAGCGGGAGGGCCGCCCGGGGAGCTGTTTTTT; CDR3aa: CASSPQAGGPPGELFF
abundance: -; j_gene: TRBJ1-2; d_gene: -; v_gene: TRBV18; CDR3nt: TGTGCCAGCTCACCACAAACAGGGTTCTCTTCTGGCTACACCTTC; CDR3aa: CASSPQTGFSSGYTF
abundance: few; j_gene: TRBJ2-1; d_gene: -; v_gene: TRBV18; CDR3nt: TGTGCCAGCTCAGATTCGAGCAGGCCACAGTACAATGAGCAGTTCTTC; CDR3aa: CASSDSSRPQYNEQFF
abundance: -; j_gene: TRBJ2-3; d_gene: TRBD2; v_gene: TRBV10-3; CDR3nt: TGTGCCATCACGGGGACTAGCGGGACCGTAGATACGCAGTATTTT; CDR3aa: CAITGTSGTVDTQYF
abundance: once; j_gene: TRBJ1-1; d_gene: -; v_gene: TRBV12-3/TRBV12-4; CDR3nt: TGTGCCAGCAGTTTAGATTACTTCACTGAAGCTTTCTTT; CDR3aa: CASSLDYFTEAFF
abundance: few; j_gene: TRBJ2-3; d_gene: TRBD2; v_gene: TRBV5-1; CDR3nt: TGCGCCAGCAGCTTGACTAGCGGGAGGGGCGGCACGCAGTATTTT; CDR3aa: CASSLTSGRGGTQYF
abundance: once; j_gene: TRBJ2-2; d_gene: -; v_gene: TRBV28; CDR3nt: TGTGCCAGCAGGCGGTCCACCGGGGAGCTGTTTTTT; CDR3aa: CASRRSTGELFF
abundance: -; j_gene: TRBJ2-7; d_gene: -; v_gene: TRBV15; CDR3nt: TGTGCCACCAGCAGAGATGAGGGTTACGAGCAGTACTTC; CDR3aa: CATSRDEGYEQYF
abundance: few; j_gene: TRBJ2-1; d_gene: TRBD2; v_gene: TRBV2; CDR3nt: TGTGCCAGCAGATTAGCGGGCAGCTCCTACAATGAGCAGTTCTTC; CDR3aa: CASRLAGSSYNEQFF
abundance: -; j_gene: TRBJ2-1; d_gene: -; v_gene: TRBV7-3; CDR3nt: TGTGCCAGCAGCTCCCCAGGTGGTGCGCAGTTCTTC; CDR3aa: CASSSPGGAQFF
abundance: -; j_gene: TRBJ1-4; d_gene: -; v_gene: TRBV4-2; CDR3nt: TGTGCCAGCAGCCAAGATCGGGGGACGGATAATGAAAAACTGTTTTTT; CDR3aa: CASSQDRGTDNEKLFF
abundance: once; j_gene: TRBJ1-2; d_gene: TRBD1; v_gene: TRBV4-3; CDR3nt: TGCGCCAGCAGCCCACCCGGACAGGGTTTCTATGGCTACACCTTC; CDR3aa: CASSPPGQGFYGYTF
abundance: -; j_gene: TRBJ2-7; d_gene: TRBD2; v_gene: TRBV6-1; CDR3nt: TGTGCCAGCAGTGTCATGATAGCGGGGCCCACCTACGAGCAGTACTTC; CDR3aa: CASSVMIAGPTYEQYF
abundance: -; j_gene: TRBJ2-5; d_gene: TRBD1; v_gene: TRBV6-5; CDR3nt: TGTGCCAGCAGTTACTCTACTGGGGCAGGGGGAGAGACCCAGTACTTC; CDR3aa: CASSYSTGAGGETQYF
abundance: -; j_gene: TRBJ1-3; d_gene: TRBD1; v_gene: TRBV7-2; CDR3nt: TGTGCCAGCAGCTTGACAGGGCGGATCTCTGGAAACACCATATATTTT; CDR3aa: CASSLTGRISGNTIYF
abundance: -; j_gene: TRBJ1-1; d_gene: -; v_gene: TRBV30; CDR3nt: TGTGCCTGGAGGGATTGGGGGGGAAAGAACACTGAAGCTTTCTTT; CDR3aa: CAWRDWGGKNTEAFF
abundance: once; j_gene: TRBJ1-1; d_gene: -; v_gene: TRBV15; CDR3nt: TGTGCCACCTGCAAGGGAGTCGGCACTGAAGCTTTCTTT; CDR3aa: CATCKGVGTEAFF
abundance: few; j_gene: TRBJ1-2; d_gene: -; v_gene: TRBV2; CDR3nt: TGTGCCAGCAGTGACGACCAGGGCGGAGGCTACACCTTC; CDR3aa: CASSDDQGGGYTF
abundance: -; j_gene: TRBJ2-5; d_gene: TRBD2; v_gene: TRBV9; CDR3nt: TGTGCCAGCAGCGTAGGGACTAGCGGGATCCAAGAGACCCAGTACTTC; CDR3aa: CASSVGTSGIQETQYF
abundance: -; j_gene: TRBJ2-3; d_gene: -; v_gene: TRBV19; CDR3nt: TGTGCCAGTAGTATCGCCCCGACTTGGGATACGCAGTATTTT; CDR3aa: CASSIAPTWDTQYF
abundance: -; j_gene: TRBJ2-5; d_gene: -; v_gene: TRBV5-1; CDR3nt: TGCGCCAGCAGCTTGGATCCAGGGGAAGAGACCCAGTACTTC; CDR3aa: CASSLDPGEETQYF
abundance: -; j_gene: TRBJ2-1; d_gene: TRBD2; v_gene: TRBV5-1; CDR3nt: TGCGCCAGCAGCTCGCTAGCGGGCAACTACAATGAGCAGTTCTTC; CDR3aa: CASSSLAGNYNEQFF
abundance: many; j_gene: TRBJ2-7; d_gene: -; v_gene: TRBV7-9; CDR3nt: TGTGCCAGCAGTCTTAACCGGGACACCTCCTACGAGCAGTACTTC; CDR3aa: CASSLNRDTSYEQYF
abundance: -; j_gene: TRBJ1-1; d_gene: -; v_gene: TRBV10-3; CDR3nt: TGTGCCATCAGTGTGAGGGATCGGGACACTGAAGCTTTCTTT; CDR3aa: CAISVRDRDTEAFF
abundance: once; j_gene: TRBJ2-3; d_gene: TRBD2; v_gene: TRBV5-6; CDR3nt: TGTGCCAGCAGCTTGTATTCTGCGGGAGGGTTCACAGATACGCAGTATTTT; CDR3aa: CASSLYSAGGFTDTQYF
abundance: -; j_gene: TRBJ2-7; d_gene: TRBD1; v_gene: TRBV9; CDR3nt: TGTGCCAGCAGCCCCCGGGACAGGACCTCTCACGAGCAGTACTTC; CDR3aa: CASSPRDRTSHEQYF